The rows below give T cell receptor beta chains drawn from one sample of a study of cytomegalovirus exposure and HLA in healthy donors. Some clones are missing from TCRdb's copy, which holds only in-frame ones; the method was immunoSEQ multiplex PCR. The sample records some 200,000 clones, roughly 80% being singletons. Sequencing was done on a sample of PBMCs. All receptors come from a middle-aged man in good health and CMV-seronegative. Each CDR3 is given with its conserved first and last residue. Each record gives: clone size, V gene, J gene, D gene, CDR3 protein, CDR3 DNA. A D gene is named only where the DNA matches it firmly. Only part of the rows carry a size: once, few, many, or a class if the clone is expanded.

-	TRBV9	TRBJ1-1	-	CASSVVPQGNTEAFF	TGTGCCAGCAGCGTAGTCCCGCAGGGGAACACTGAAGCTTTCTTT
-	TRBV5-1	TRBJ1-1	-	CASSLLANTEAFF	TGCGCCAGCAGCTTGCTAGCGAACACTGAAGCTTTCTTT
once	TRBV11-1	TRBJ2-2	-	CASSLVPPTYTGELFF	TGTGCCAGCAGCTTAGTTCCTCCTACCTACACCGGGGAGCTGTTTTTT
-	TRBV9	TRBJ1-2	TRBD1	CASSVDLGQSNYGYTF	TGTGCCAGCAGCGTAGACCTGGGACAGAGTAACTATGGCTACACCTTC
-	TRBV29-1	TRBJ2-7	TRBD2	CSVELAGGYEQYF	TGCAGCGTGGAACTAGCGGGGGGCTACGAGCAGTACTTC
-	TRBV12-5	TRBJ2-5	-	CASRGRREETQYF	TGTGCTAGTCGAGGGAGAAGGGAGGAGACCCAGTACTTC
few	TRBV6-5	TRBJ2-7	-	CASSVGGEQYF	TGTGCCAGCAGCGTCGGGGGCGAGCAGTACTTC
once	TRBV2	TRBJ1-1	-	CASAGQMNTEAFF	TGTGCCAGCGCTGGACAGATGAACACTGAAGCTTTCTTT
-	TRBV10-3	TRBJ1-3	TRBD1	CAISESRQGGSGNTIYF	TGTGCCATCAGTGAGTCGAGACAGGGGGGCTCTGGAAACACCATATATTTT
once	TRBV10-3	TRBJ1-6	TRBD1	CAIRADRGNSPLHF	TGTGCCATCCGCGCTGACAGGGGCAATTCACCCCTCCACTTT
-	TRBV19	TRBJ2-5	TRBD2	CASSIGLAAQETQYF	TGTGCCAGTAGTATTGGGCTAGCGGCCCAAGAGACCCAGTACTTC
once	TRBV18	TRBJ2-1	TRBD2	CASSPLAGEHNEQFF	TGTGCCAGCTCACCCCTAGCGGGAGAACACAATGAGCAGTTCTTC
-	TRBV27	TRBJ1-4	-	CASSSGGAGDEKLFF	TGTGCCAGCAGTTCTGGGGGGGCGGGCGATGAAAAACTGTTTTTT
-	TRBV4-2	TRBJ1-6	-	CASSQELGSDNSPLHF	TGTGCCAGCAGCCAAGAATTAGGGAGCGATAATTCCCCCCTCCACTTT
-	TRBV7-3	TRBJ2-1	-	CASSLLPGGPGFYNEQFF	TGTGCCAGCAGCTTACTCCCTGGGGGCCCGGGATTCTACAATGAGCAGTTCTTC
once	TRBV29-1	TRBJ1-2	-	CSAGVRGLHGYTF	TGCAGCGCCGGGGTTCGGGGGTTACATGGCTACACCTTC
-	TRBV5-8	TRBJ2-1	TRBD2	CASSSGLAGNEQFF	TGTGCCAGCAGCTCCGGACTAGCAGGGAATGAGCAGTTCTTC
-	TRBV27	TRBJ2-7	TRBD2	CASSLQTSGGTYEQYF	TGTGCCAGCAGTTTACAAACTAGCGGTGGAACCTACGAGCAGTACTTC
-	TRBV21-1	TRBJ2-7	-	CASSLKGGTPPNEQYF	TGTGCCAGCAGCCTCAAGGGAGGGACACCTCCTAACGAGCAGTACTTC
-	TRBV7-8	TRBJ2-2	TRBD1	CASSHRGLSGELFF	TGTGCCAGCAGCCACAGGGGGCTGAGCGGGGAGCTGTTTTTT
few	TRBV15	TRBJ2-7	-	CATSSEWGVAYEQYF	TGTGCCACCAGCAGTGAATGGGGGGTAGCCTACGAGCAGTACTTC
-	TRBV27	TRBJ1-1	-	CASSTRPGETTEAFF	TGTGCCAGCAGCACTCGGCCCGGGGAGACCACTGAAGCTTTCTTT
-	TRBV15	TRBJ2-7	TRBD1	CATSSHPGQGYEQYF	TGTGCCACCAGCTCCCACCCGGGACAGGGTTACGAGCAGTACTTC
-	TRBV30	TRBJ1-5	-	CAWTAGLNQPQHF	TGTGCCTGGACAGCAGGGTTAAATCAGCCCCAGCATTTT
few	TRBV9	TRBJ2-3	-	CASSVGVGAGTDTQYF	TGTGCCAGCAGCGTAGGGGTTGGGGCAGGGACAGATACGCAGTATTTT
-	TRBV7-9	TRBJ1-2	-	CASSSGTLEGYTF	TGTGCCAGCAGCTCCGGGACACTGGAAGGCTACACCTTC
-	TRBV29-1	TRBJ2-7	-	CSVQGRGPTSYEQYF	TGCAGTGTTCAGGGGAGGGGACCGACGTCCTACGAGCAGTACTTC
-	TRBV5-6	TRBJ1-1	TRBD1	CASRRQGNMNTEAFF	TGTGCCAGCAGACGACAGGGCAATATGAACACTGAAGCTTTCTTT
once	TRBV7-9	TRBJ1-1	-	CSSSLAQAEAFF	TGTTCCAGCAGCTTAGCGCAGGCCGAAGCTTTCTTT
-	TRBV7-2	TRBJ2-1	-	CASSLDSSSYNEQFF	TGTGCCAGCAGCTTAGACTCGAGCTCCTACAATGAGCAGTTCTTC
-	TRBV5-6	TRBJ2-7	-	CASSSAGAAYEQYF	TGTGCCAGCAGCTCGGCGGGGGCCGCCTACGAGCAGTACTTC
-	TRBV5-1	TRBJ1-1	-	CASSLGRVAEAFF	TGCGCCAGCAGCTTGGGCAGGGTGGCTGAAGCTTTCTTT
-	TRBV29-1	TRBJ2-1	TRBD2	CSVEREGTYNEQFF	TGCAGCGTTGAGCGGGAGGGCACCTACAATGAGCAGTTCTTC
-	TRBV6-1	TRBJ2-7	TRBD1	CASRNRDRLNEQYF	TGTGCCAGCAGAAACCGGGACAGACTAAACGAGCAGTACTTC
-	TRBV30	TRBJ2-2	-	CAWSGPGLLTGELFF	TGTGCCTGGAGTGGACCGGGACTGCTTACCGGGGAGCTGTTTTTT